These 25 T cell receptor beta chains share one sample of origin, sequenced in a study of cytomegalovirus exposure and HLA in healthy donors. The PCR contained 60 Vbeta and 13 Jbeta primers. TCRdb keeps only in-frame clones here, not all; method: immunoSEQ multiplex PCR. The repertoire holds 100,000 or so clones, with around 78% as singletons. The sample was PBMCs. These receptors were taken from a man aged 35-49 years in good health and CMV-seronegative.

The chain carries TRBV27 and TRBJ1-6; the match to TRBD1 covers 7 bases. Looked up from germline, CDR1 is MNHEY and CDR2 is SMNVEV (reference sequence). V was pared by 4 bases and J by 13 bases, with 4 bases of the junction left unmatched. The CDR3 spans 12 residues. The CDR3 DNA reads TGTGCCAGCAGTTCAGGGACAGTCCCCCTCCACTTT. Amino acid sequence: CASSSGTVPLHF.

CDR3 sequence reads: CASSSTGDENSPLHF. The CDR3 DNA reads as TGCGCCAGCAGCTCTACAGGGGATGAGAATTCACCCCTCCACTTT. The chain links TRBV5-1 to TRBJ1-6; 7 bases map to TRBD1. The junction had 7 bases not matched to a gene; V was cut back by 3 bases and J by 7 bases. CDR3 length: 15 amino acids. Germline values: CDR1 SGHRS, CDR2 YFSETQ. Based on the CDR3 plus reference TRBV5-1 and TRBJ1-6, the full variable domain is KAGVTQTPRYLIKTRGQQVTLSCSPISGHRSVSWYQQTPGQGLQFLFEYFSETQRNKGNFPGRFSGRQFSNSRSEMNVSTLELGDSALYLCASSSTGDENSPLHFGNGTRLTVT.

The chain joins TRBV19 to TRBJ1-4; 8 bases align to TRBD1. Losses at the gene ends were 5 bases for V and 5 bases for J; bases not matched to a gene: 10. CDR1 LNHDA and CDR2 SQIVND come from the germline V gene (reference sequence). This CDR3 has 16 residues. The CDR3 bases are TGTGCCAGTAGTCAGACGACAGGGGCGGGGAATGAAAAACTGTTTTTT. It translates to CASSQTTGAGNEKLFF.

J is TRBJ2-5 and V is TRBV2, with TRBD2 matching 10 bases. V lost 6 bases to trimming and J lost 2 bases; unmatched junction nucleotides: 3. The CDR3 runs to 14 residues. Germline V CDR1 and CDR2: SNHLY, FYNNEI. CDR3: CASSGLAEQETQYF. In DNA form, the CDR3 reads TGTGCCAGCAGCGGACTAGCGGAACAAGAGACCCAGTACTTC.

The chain links TRBV7-6 to TRBJ2-3; 11 bases agree with TRBD2. Per the germline V gene, CDR1 is SGHVS and CDR2 is FNYEAQ. The V segment lost 4 bases and the J segment 3 bases; nucleotides outside the gene matches: 3. The CDR3 runs 15 residues. Here the CDR3 reads CASSSLAGGTDTQYF. In nucleotides, the CDR3 is TGTGCCAGCAGCTCCTTAGCGGGGGGGACAGATACGCAGTATTTT.

The CDR3 loop is CASTPAPAEASVFGYTF. The CDR3 DNA reads as TGTGCCAGCACCCCCGCCCCGGCCGAGGCCTCTGTCTTTGGCTACACCTTC. This chain links TRBV2 with TRBJ1-2; no firm D call. Germline assignment: CDR1 SNHLY and CDR2 FYNNEI. V lost 7 bases to trimming and J lost 7 bases, with 28 bases between them. The CDR3 runs 17 residues.

The genes are TRBV7-2 and TRBJ1-1; D is ambiguous. CDR1 is SGHTA, CDR2 FQGNSA, per germline. This CDR3 is built from 13 residues. V was cut by 3 bases and J by 5 bases, with 10 bases left in between. The CDR3 nucleotides are TGTGCCAGCAGCTTTAATGATCAGACTGAAGCTTTCTTT. Translating gives CASSFNDQTEAFF.

The chain carries TRBV13 and TRBJ1-1, with TRBD1 matching 7 bases. Germline V lookup: CDR1 PRHDT, CDR2 FYEKMQ (reference sequence). After removal of 6 bases from V and 1 base from J, the junction contained 8 bases not matched to a gene. The CDR3 length is 15 residues. The CDR3 is CASRPVRQGNTEAFF. For the CDR3, the DNA is TGTGCCAGCAGGCCTGTACGACAGGGGAACACTGAAGCTTTCTTT.

Points on this clone: Other DNA variants within this sample encode the same CDR3. The chain combines TRBV7-9 with TRBJ1-2; D is ambiguous. The germline V and J ends were trimmed by 3 bases and 0 bases, with 11 bases remaining between them. The CDR3 is 15 residues long. CDR1 is SEHNR, CDR2 FQNEAQ, per germline (reference sequence). The CDR3 protein is CASSLRLGTNYGYTF. DNA for the CDR3: TGTGCCAGCAGCTTGAGACTAGGTACTAACTATGGCTACACCTTC.

This chain uses TRBV5-4 with TRBJ2-1; D may be TRBD2 (6 bases). The CDR3 is 16 amino acids. Germline V CDR1 and CDR2: SGHNT, YYREEE (reference sequence). The V and J ends lost 2 bases and 0 bases respectively, with 12 bases between them. CDR3 residues: CASSFGAGSSYNEQFF. In DNA form, the CDR3 reads TGTGCCAGCAGCTTCGGGGCGGGGAGCTCCTACAATGAGCAGTTCTTC.

V gene TRBV5-1 combines with J gene TRBJ1-1, with 7 bases matching TRBD1. From germline, CDR1 is SGHRS and CDR2 YFSETQ. The CDR3 extends over 14 amino acids. V gave up 3 bases and J gave up 5 bases; unmatched junction bases: 7. The CDR3 region has the DNA TGCGCCAGCAGCTCACAGGGGATAAGGACTGAAGCTTTCTTT. Its protein product is CASSSQGIRTEAFF. The full variable domain, rest sourced from reference TRBV5-1 and TRBJ1-1, is KAGVTQTPRYLIKTRGQQVTLSCSPISGHRSVSWYQQTPGQGLQFLFEYFSETQRNKGNFPGRFSGRQFSNSRSEMNVSTLELGDSALYLCASSSQGIRTEAFFGQGTRLTVV.

V gene TRBV19 combines with J gene TRBJ1-5; D uncertain. The germline CDR1 and CDR2 sequences are LNHDA and SQIVND (reference sequence). Trimming took off 3 bases at V and 0 bases at J, with 9 bases between the two ends. This CDR3 is built from 15 residues. CDR3 sequence (DNA): TGTGCCAGTAGTATTATCCACGGTAGCAATCAGCCCCAGCATTTT. Its translation is CASSIIHGSNQPQHF.

V and J are TRBV13 and TRBJ2-7, with 10 bases aligning to TRBD1. Per the germline V gene, CDR1 is PRHDT and CDR2 is FYEKMQ (reference sequence). The V and J ends lost 5 bases and 2 bases, in that order; junction bases with no gene match: 6. CDR3 length: 15 residues. The CDR3 here is CASSPRQGATYEQYF. Written as DNA, the CDR3 is TGTGCCAGCAGCCCCCGACAGGGGGCCACCTACGAGCAGTACTTC.

This rearrangement joins TRBV4-1 to TRBJ1-5, with 10 bases aligning to TRBD1. This CDR3 contains 18 residues. Germline trimming cut 3 bases from V and 1 base from J; bases unmatched to any gene: 9. Germline CDR1 MGHRA, CDR2 YSYEKL. CDR3 nucleotides: TGCGCCAGCAGCCACCCCGGGACAGGGGTACAAAGCAATCAGCCCCAGCATTTT. The encoded protein is CASSHPGTGVQSNQPQHF.

This clone has just a few counts. The V gene is TRBV5-1, the J gene TRBJ1-1; perhaps TRBD1 as D (5 bases). V lost 1 base and J lost 4, with 8 bases in between. CDR1 and CDR2 (germline): SGHRS, YFSETQ. This CDR3 is built from 13 residues. CDR3 residues: CASSLLGGTEAFF. CDR3 bases: TGCGCCAGCAGCTTGTTGGGGGGCACTGAAGCTTTCTTT.

This clone was found a few times. This rearrangement joins TRBV27 to TRBJ2-1; 9 bases map to TRBD2. The trim removed 6 bases at V and 7 bases at J, leaving 10 bases unmatched. CDR3 length: 15 amino acids. Germline V gene lookup returns CDR1 MNHEY and CDR2 SMNVEV (reference sequence). DNA of the CDR3: TGTGCCAGCAGACTGGGCGGGACTAGCCGTAATGAGCAGTTCTTC. Translation: CASRLGGTSRNEQFF.

J is TRBJ2-7 and V is TRBV12-5; TRBD2 matches 11 bases. The V gene's germline CDR1 is LGHNT and CDR2 FRNRAP. The CDR3 extends over 14 amino acids. V lost 8 bases and J lost 2; bases outside the gene matches: 5. Here the CDR3 reads CASYGTSGTYEQYF. CDR3 nucleotide sequence: TGTGCTAGTTACGGGACTAGCGGTACCTACGAGCAGTACTTC.

This clone came up a few times. The chain couples TRBV29-1 to TRBJ2-6; 9 bases are a match to TRBD1. V dropped 4 bases and J dropped 3; count of bases not matched to a gene: 1. The germline V gene encodes CDR1 SQVTM and CDR2 ANQGSEA. This CDR3 is built from 14 residues. The CDR3 DNA reads as TGCAGCGTTGGGACAGGGGATGGGGCCAACGTCCTGACTTTC. Encoded protein: CSVGTGDGANVLTF.

The V call is TRBV27, the J call TRBJ2-3, with D unclear. Trimming shortened V by 3 bases and J by 3 bases, and 7 bases separated the two germline ends. CDR3 size: 13 residues. From germline, CDR1 is MNHEY and CDR2 SMNVEV (reference sequence). This CDR3 reads CASSFPGTDTQYF. The CDR3 region has the DNA TGTGCCAGCAGTTTCCCGGGTACAGATACGCAGTATTTT.

The chain has TRBV6-1 and TRBJ2-5, with D perhaps matching TRBD1 (5 bases). Trimming stripped 5 bases from V and 5 bases from J, with 9 bases between. The CDR3 runs to 12 residues. CDR1 is MNHNS and CDR2 is SASEGT in the germline V gene. The CDR3 coding sequence is TGTGCCAGCAGTCCAAAGGGGGAGACCCAGTACTTC. Translation: CASSPKGETQYF.

This sequence joins TRBV7-3 and TRBJ1-5; 9 bases align to TRBD1. CDR1 is SGHTA and CDR2 is FQGTGA in the germline V gene. The ends lost 7 bases at V and 0 bases at J; junction bases unmatched: 10. The CDR3 extends over 17 amino acids. This CDR3 reads CASNPDRDRASNQPQHF. In DNA form, the CDR3 reads TGTGCCAGCAATCCTGACCGGGACAGGGCTAGCAATCAGCCCCAGCATTTT.

This chain joins TRBV13 and TRBJ2-7, with 8 bases that match TRBD1. J lost 1 base, V lost 7 bases, and 12 bases had no gene match. Germline V gives CDR1 PRHDT, CDR2 FYEKMQ (reference sequence). The length of the CDR3 is 16 residues. The CDR3 spells CASTPTRTGLSYEQYF. The DNA for the CDR3 is TGTGCCAGCACCCCCACCCGGACAGGGCTTTCCTACGAGCAGTACTTC.

The chain carries TRBV4-1 and TRBJ1-2; 8 bases agree with TRBD1. There are 13 residues in the CDR3. Per the germline V gene, CDR1 is MGHRA and CDR2 is YSYEKL. Germline trimming cut 5 bases from V and 4 bases from J; bases unmatched to any gene: 3. CDR3 sequence reads: CASSIDRGYGYTF. The CDR3 DNA reads as TGCGCCAGCAGCATCGACAGGGGCTATGGCTACACCTTC.

The chain couples TRBV27 to TRBJ1-1; no clear D gene. Trimming took 6 bases from V and 5 from J, leaving 13 bases between them. This CDR3 has 13 amino acids. Germline CDR1 and CDR2: MNHEY and SMNVEV (reference sequence). DNA of the CDR3: TGTGCCAGCAGACCTTCTGGGAGTACTGAAGCTTTCTTT. Amino acids: CASRPSGSTEAFF.

The V call is TRBV9, the J call TRBJ2-1, with 8 bases that match TRBD2. Germline CDR1 reads SGDLS; CDR2 reads YYNGEE. The CDR3 runs to 15 residues. V dropped 4 bases and J dropped 3; count of bases not matched to a gene: 6. The CDR3 DNA is TGTGCCAGCAGCATCCAGCGGGGGCGCTACAATGAGCAGTTCTTC. This codes for CASSIQRGRYNEQFF.